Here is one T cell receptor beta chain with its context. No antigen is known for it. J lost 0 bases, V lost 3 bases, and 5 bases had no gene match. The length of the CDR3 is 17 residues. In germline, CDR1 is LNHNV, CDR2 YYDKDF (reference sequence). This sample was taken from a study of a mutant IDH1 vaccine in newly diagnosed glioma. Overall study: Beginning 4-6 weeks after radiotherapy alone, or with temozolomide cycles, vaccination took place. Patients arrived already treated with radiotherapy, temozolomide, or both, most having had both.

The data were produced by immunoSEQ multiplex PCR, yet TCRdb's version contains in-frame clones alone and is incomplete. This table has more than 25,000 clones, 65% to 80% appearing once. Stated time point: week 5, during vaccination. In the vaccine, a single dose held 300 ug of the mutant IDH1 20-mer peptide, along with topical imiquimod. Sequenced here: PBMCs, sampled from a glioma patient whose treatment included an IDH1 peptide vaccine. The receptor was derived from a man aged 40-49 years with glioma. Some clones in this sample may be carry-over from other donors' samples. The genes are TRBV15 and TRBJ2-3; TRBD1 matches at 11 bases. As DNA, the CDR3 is TGTGCCACCAGCAGGGGACAGGGGGACGAAAGCACAGATACGCAGTATTTT. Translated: CATSRGQGDESTDTQYF.